The 8 T cell receptor beta chains below were found in one sample sequenced in a study of identical twins (dated by TCRdb to about 2016). The library was prepared using 5' RACE. The sequencer was an Illumina HiSeq 2000. TCRdb reanalyzed the raw reads on its own, using fastp at Q25 for trimming and MiXCR for clone calling, and kept in-frame beta chains. When rows share a CDR3 protein, they turn into one entry using the most common DNA and genes. The sample has some 790,000 distinct CDR3 sequences on record, over 15% of them singletons. Of the sample, under 15% is held by the ten largest clones. The same data also went into a second study, on T cells expressing NK-cell markers.

Sequencing used PBMCs. Receptor source: a woman aged 18-30 years in good health.

This clonotype was picked up a small number of times. V gene TRBV12-5 combines with J gene TRBJ2-7; possible D gene TRBD1, 6 bases. Germline values: CDR1 LGHNT, CDR2 FRNRAP. CDR3 length equals 16 residues. Trimming took off 4 bases at V and 3 bases at J, with 19 bases between the two ends. The CDR3 sequence: CASGSTGFEGGYEQYF. The CDR3, as DNA: TGTGCTAGTGGTTCAACAGGGTTTGAAGGAGGCTACGAGCAGTACTTC.

A few counts support this clonotype. V and J are TRBV10-3 and TRBJ2-7; the match to TRBD1 covers 8 bases. The length of the CDR3 is 12 residues. Looked up from germline, CDR1 is ENHRY and CDR2 is SYGVKD. J was trimmed by 3 bases and V by 8 bases; bases with no gene match: 3. The CDR3 nucleotides read TGTGCCATCTCGGACAGGGACTACGAGCAGTACTTC. It translates to CAISDRDYEQYF.

This sequence joins TRBV10-3 and TRBJ2-1; TRBD2 matches 7 bases. The length of the CDR3 is 14 residues. Germline lookup yields CDR1 ENHRY and CDR2 SYGVKD. Trimming removed 4 bases from V and 6 bases from J; junction bases left unmatched: 6. As DNA, the CDR3 is TGTGCCATCAGTGGTCGGGAGGAGGCCAATGAGCAGTTCTTC. The encoded protein is CAISGREEANEQFF.

A few counts support this clonotype. This chain links TRBV20-1 with TRBJ1-1; a weak D match, TRBD1 (5 bases). The germline gives CDR1 DFQATT, CDR2 SNEGSKA (reference sequence). The CDR3 is 11 amino acids. Trimming removed 7 bases from V and 1 base from J, with 7 bases in between. The CDR3 sequence: CSGGGNTEAFF. The CDR3 bases are TGCAGTGGCGGGGGGAACACTGAAGCTTTCTTT.

This clonotype appeared many times. The rearrangement uses TRBV14 and TRBJ2-7; D is ambiguous. CDR1 and CDR2 (germline): SGHDN, FVKESK. The CDR3 consists of 14 residues. V was cut by 3 bases and J by 1 base, with 10 bases left in between. The DNA of the CDR3 is TGTGCCAGCAGCCATCTCGGCGGATCCTACGAGCAGTACTTC. This encodes CASSHLGGSYEQYF.

The rearrangement uses TRBV5-1 and TRBJ2-7; D is unresolved. Germline CDR1 SGHRS, CDR2 YFSETQ. Trimming took off 0 bases at V and 5 bases at J, with 6 bases between the two ends. The CDR3 is made up of 12 amino acids. CDR3 DNA sequence: TGCGCCAGCAGCTTGGCCAGGCACGAGCAGTACTTC. This translates into CASSLARHEQYF.

This clonotype occurred many times. J is TRBJ1-2 and V is TRBV12-3 or TRBV12-4; a possible D gene is TRBD1 (6 bases). This CDR3 is built from 15 residues. The V and J ends lost 8 bases and 4 bases respectively, with 20 bases between them. The CDR3 here is CASLQASRGLYGYTF. The DNA of the CDR3 is TGTGCCAGCCTTCAAGCCAGCCGGGGGCTCTATGGCTACACCTTC.

The CDR3, as DNA: TGCAGTGCAGCGGACGGGGTGTACGGCTACACCTTC. Translation gives CSAADGVYGYTF. The J gene is TRBJ1-2, the V gene TRBV20-1; unclear D gene. The CDR3 has 12 residues. Germline loops: CDR1 DFQATT, CDR2 SNEGSKA (reference sequence). Trimming took off 6 bases at V and 8 bases at J, with 16 bases between the two ends.